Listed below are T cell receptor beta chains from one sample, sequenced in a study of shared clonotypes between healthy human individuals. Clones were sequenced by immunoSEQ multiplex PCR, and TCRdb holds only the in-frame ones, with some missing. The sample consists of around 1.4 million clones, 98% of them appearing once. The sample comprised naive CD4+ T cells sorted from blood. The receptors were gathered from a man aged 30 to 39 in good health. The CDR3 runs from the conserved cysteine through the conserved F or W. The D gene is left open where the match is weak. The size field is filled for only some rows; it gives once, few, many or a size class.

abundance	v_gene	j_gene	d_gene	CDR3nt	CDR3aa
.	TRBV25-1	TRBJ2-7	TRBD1	TGTGCCACCCGGGGGACAGGGGGCTCCTACGAGCAGTACTTC	CATRGTGGSYEQYF
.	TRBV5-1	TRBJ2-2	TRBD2	TGCGCCAGCAGCTTGACTAGCGGCTCCACCGGGGAGCTGTTTTTT	CASSLTSGSTGELFF
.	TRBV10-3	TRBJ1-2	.	TGTGCCATCAGTGAGAAAACCGTCTATGGCTACACCTTC	CAISEKTVYGYTF
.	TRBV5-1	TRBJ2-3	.	TGCGCCAGCAGCCCCTATGGCGGGCAAGTCACAGATACGCAGTATTTT	CASSPYGGQVTDTQYF
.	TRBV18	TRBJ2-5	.	TGTGCCAGCTCACCTCAGCTGGGGCAGGGCCAAGAGACCCAGTACTTC	CASSPQLGQGQETQYF
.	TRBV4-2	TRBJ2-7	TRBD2	TGTGCCAGCAGCCAGGAGGGACTAGCGGGCGTCTACGAGCAGTACTTC	CASSQEGLAGVYEQYF
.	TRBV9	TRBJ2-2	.	TGTGCCAGCAGTTCGGAGGCGGGAACCGGGGAGCTGTTTTTT	CASSSEAGTGELFF
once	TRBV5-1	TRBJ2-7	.	TGCGCCAGCAGCCGGGTACAGGGTCCGTCGCCCTACGAGCAGTACTTC	CASSRVQGPSPYEQYF
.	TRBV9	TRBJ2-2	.	TGTGCCAGCAGCGACCCTGTAGGGAGCGGGGAGCTGTTTTTT	CASSDPVGSGELFF
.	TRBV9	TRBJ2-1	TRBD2	TGTGCCAGCAGCGTAGAGGCGGTGGCGGGAGGGCAGTTCTTC	CASSVEAVAGGQFF
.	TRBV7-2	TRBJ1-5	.	TGTGCCAGCAGCTTAGGTGTTATAAATCAGCCCCAGCATTTT	CASSLGVINQPQHF
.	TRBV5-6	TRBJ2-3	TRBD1	TGTGCCAGCAGCCCGGGACAGGGACTAGATACGCAGTATTTT	CASSPGQGLDTQYF
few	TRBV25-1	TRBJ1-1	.	TGTGCCAGCAGCCGACCGGGGCTAACTGAAGCTTTCTTT	CASSRPGLTEAFF
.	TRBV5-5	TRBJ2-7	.	TGTGCCAGCAGCCTACACCAGGGGATGGCAGCCTACGAGCAGTACTTC	CASSLHQGMAAYEQYF
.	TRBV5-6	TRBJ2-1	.	TGTGCCAGCAGCTTTATTCTAAACCTCATGTCGGGCGCTGAGCAGTTCTTC	CASSFILNLMSGAEQFF
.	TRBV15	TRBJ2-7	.	TGTGCCACCAGCAGAGATTTTAGGCAATACGAGCAGTACTTC	CATSRDFRQYEQYF
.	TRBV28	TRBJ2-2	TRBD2	TGTGCCAGCAGTTCCCTAGCGGGAGTCTCCGGGGAGCTGTTTTTT	CASSSLAGVSGELFF
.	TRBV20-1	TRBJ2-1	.	TGCAGTGTCCCGGGAGTAAATGAGCAGTTCTTC	CSVPGVNEQFF
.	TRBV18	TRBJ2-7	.	TGTGCCAGCTCACCCGACGGCGTTCGCGAGCAGTACTTC	CASSPDGVREQYF
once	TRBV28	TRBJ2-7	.	TGTGCCAGCAGTGACGGCCTACCCTACGAGCAGTACTTC	CASSDGLPYEQYF
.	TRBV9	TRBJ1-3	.	TGTGCCAGCAGCGTATCGGGACACACTAACTCTGGAAACACCATATATTTT	CASSVSGHTNSGNTIYF
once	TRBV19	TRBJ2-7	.	TGTGCCAGTAGTATCCCCGGGGCTGCCTACGAGCAGTACTTC	CASSIPGAAYEQYF
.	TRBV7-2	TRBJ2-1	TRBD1	TGTGCCAGCTATAGGCAGGGGGCGGAAAATGAGCAGTTCTTC	CASYRQGAENEQFF
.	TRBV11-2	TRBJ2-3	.	TGTGCCAGCAGCCCCACTAGGGGGCGGGAAGACACAGATACGCAGTATTTT	CASSPTRGREDTDTQYF
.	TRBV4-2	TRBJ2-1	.	TGTGCCAGCAGCCAAGATAGTGGGGTCTATTCCCTCCATGAGCAGTTCTTC	CASSQDSGVYSLHEQFF
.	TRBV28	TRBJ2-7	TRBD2	TGTGCCAGCAGTTCCGGGACTAGCAGATACGAGCAGTACTTC	CASSSGTSRYEQYF
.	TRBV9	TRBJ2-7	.	TGTGCCAGCAGCGTAGGTGGAGCCCACGAGCAGTACTTC	CASSVGGAHEQYF
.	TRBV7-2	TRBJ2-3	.	TGTGCCAGCATTCAAGTAGGGGGTCGAGATACGCAGTATTTT	CASIQVGGRDTQYF
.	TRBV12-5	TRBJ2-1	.	TGTGCTAGTGGTCTGTACAATGAGCAGTTCTTC	CASGLYNEQFF
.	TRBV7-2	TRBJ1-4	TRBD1	TGTGCCAGCAGCCTACTGGGACAGGGGGGAAACGAAAAACTGTTTTTT	CASSLLGQGGNEKLFF
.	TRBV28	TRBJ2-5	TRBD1	TGTGCCAGCAGTCAGACAGGGTGGAGTAAAGAGACCCAGTACTTC	CASSQTGWSKETQYF
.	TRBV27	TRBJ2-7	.	TGTGCCAGCCAAGGGACTTACGAGCAGTACTTC	CASQGTYEQYF
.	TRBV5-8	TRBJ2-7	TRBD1	TGTGCCAGCAGGAAGGACCGGGACAGGGTCTACGAGCAGTACTTC	CASRKDRDRVYEQYF
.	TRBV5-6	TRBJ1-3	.	TGTGCCAGCAGCTCGACATACCCCTCTGGAAACACCATATATTTT	CASSSTYPSGNTIYF
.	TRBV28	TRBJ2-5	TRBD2	TGTGCCAGCGGGGGGGGTACCCAAGAGACCCAGTACTTC	CASGGGTQETQYF
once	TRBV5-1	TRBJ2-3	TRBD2	TGCGCCAGCCGGACTAGCGGGTCTAGCACAGATACGCAGTATTTT	CASRTSGSSTDTQYF
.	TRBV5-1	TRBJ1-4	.	TGCGCCAGCAGGGCAGGAGAAGGTGAAAAACTGTTTTTT	CASRAGEGEKLFF
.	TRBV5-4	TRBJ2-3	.	TGTGCCAGCAGCTCGGACGGAACAGATACGCAGTATTTT	CASSSDGTDTQYF
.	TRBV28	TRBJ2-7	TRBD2	TGTGCCAGCAGCCCGTTAAGCGGGAGAGCGAGGGAGCAGTACTTC	CASSPLSGRAREQYF
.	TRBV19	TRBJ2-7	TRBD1	TGTGCCAGTAGTGCCCGGACAGGGTCCTACGAGCAGTACTTC	CASSARTGSYEQYF
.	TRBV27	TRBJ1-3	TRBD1	TGTGCCAGCAGTTTTACAGGGGGCTCTGGAAACACCATATATTTT	CASSFTGGSGNTIYF
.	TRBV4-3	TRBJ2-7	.	TGCGCCAGCAGCCAAGGGGGAGGCTCCTACGAGCAGTACTTC	CASSQGGGSYEQYF
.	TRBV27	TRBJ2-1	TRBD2	TGTGCCAGCAGTCCGGGACTAGCGGCCTACAATGAGCAGTTCTTC	CASSPGLAAYNEQFF
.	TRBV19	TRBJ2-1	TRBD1	TGTGCCAGTAGGCCGGGACAGGGAATCTACAATGAGCAGTTCTTC	CASRPGQGIYNEQFF
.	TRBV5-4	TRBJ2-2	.	TGTGCCAGCAGCTGGTCCCGGTCAGGGTACACCGGGGAGCTGTTTTTT	CASSWSRSGYTGELFF
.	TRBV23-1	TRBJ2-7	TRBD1	TGCGCCAGCAGCCCTCCCTACCTTCCAGGGGGCTTATACGAGCAGTACTTC	CASSPPYLPGGLYEQYF
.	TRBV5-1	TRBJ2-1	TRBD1	TGCGCCAGCAGCTCTGACAGGGGGCATGTGTACAATGAGCAGTTCTTC	CASSSDRGHVYNEQFF
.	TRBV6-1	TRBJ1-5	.	TGTGCCAGCAGTGAACAAAAACCCACAGGGCGGCAGCCCCAGCATTTT	CASSEQKPTGRQPQHF
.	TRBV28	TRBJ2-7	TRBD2	TGTGCCAGCAGTTCGGGGGGGAGCTACGAGCAGTACTTC	CASSSGGSYEQYF
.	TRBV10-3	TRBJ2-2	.	TGTGCCATCAGTGATTTGAACACCGGGGAGCTGTTTTTT	CAISDLNTGELFF
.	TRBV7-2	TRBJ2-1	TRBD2	TGTGCCAGCAGCCGACTAGCGGGGACTTACAATGAGCAGTTCTTC	CASSRLAGTYNEQFF
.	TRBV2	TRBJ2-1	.	TGTGCCAGCAGCGGAGGAGACCGGAGCTCCTACAATGAGCAGTTCTTC	CASSGGDRSSYNEQFF
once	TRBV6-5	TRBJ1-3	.	TGTGCCAGCAGTGTACGGCGAAGGGACGACACCATATATTTT	CASSVRRRDDTIYF
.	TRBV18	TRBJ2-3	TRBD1	TGTGCCAGCTCAGGGACAGGGAGTTCCACAGATACGCAGTATTTT	CASSGTGSSTDTQYF
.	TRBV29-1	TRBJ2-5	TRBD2	TGCAGCGTTGGGACTAGCGGGGGGCCCCAAGAGACCCAGTACTTC	CSVGTSGGPQETQYF
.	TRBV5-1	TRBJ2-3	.	TGCGCCAGCAGCCTCAACAGGGCTTACACAGATACGCAGTATTTT	CASSLNRAYTDTQYF
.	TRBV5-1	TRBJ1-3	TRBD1	TGCGCCAGCAGCTTGGACGGACAGGGGATCCCCATATATTTT	CASSLDGQGIPIYF
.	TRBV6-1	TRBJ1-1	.	TGTGCCAGCAGTGAAGTTTTGGAAACTGAAGCTTTCTTT	CASSEVLETEAFF
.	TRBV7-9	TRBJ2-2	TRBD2	TGTGCCAGCAGTACCTCTGGACTAGCGGGAGGGAGTAACACCGGGGAGCTGTTTTTT	CASSTSGLAGGSNTGELFF